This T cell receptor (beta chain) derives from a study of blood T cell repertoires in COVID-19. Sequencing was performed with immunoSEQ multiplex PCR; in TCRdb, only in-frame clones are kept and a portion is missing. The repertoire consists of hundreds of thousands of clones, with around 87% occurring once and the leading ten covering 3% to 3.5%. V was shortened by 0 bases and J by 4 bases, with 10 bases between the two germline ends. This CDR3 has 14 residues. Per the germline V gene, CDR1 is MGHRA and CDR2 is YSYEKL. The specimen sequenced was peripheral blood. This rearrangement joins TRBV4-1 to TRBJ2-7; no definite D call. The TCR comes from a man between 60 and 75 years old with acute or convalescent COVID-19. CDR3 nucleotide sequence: TGCGCCAGCAGCCAAGAGGGCAATTATTACGAGCAGTACTTC. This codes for CASSQEGNYYEQYF.